Shown below are 15 T cell receptor beta chains from a single sample sequenced in a study of T cells in women clearing cervical HPV infection. Here immunoSEQ multiplex PCR was the method, and the copy in TCRdb shows in-frame clones only, minus some. The table lists around 41,000 clones. The sample comprised blood buffy coat. The receptor set was obtained from a woman between 18 and 75 years old with a cervical HPV16 infection that either progressed to CIN3+ or cleared (not recorded which).

As concerns this clone: From the germline J gene comes the end of the CDR3, since the read stops 3 residues before it. This sequence joins TRBV14 and TRBJ2-6; D is unresolved. This CDR3 has 15 amino acids. Germline CDR1 reads SGHDN; CDR2 reads FVKESK. V lost 1 base to trimming and J lost 2 bases, with 6 bases between them. The CDR3 spells CASSQGAAGANVLTF. The DNA read from the CDR3 is TGTGCCAGCAGCCAAGGGGCCGCTGGGGCCAACGTC.

Details on this clone: The CDR3 extends 3 residues past the end of the read, so its final part is completed from the germline J gene. The chain uses TRBV29-1 and TRBJ1-2, with 9 positions matching TRBD1. Germline CDR1 and CDR2: SQVTM and ANQGSEA. The J segment lost 0 bases and the V segment lost 3 bases, leaving 11 bases of the junction unmatched. CDR3 length: 17 amino acids. CDR3 DNA, as far as it was read: TGCAGCGTTGACTCTACAGGGGGCGGGGGTACTAACTATGGC. The encoded protein is CSVDSTGGGGTNYG. The complete CDR3 protein is CSVDSTGGGGTNYGYTF.

A word on this clone: The read halts 3 residues ahead of the CDR3 end, with the missing end drawn from the germline J gene. The chain carries TRBV10-3 and TRBJ1-3, with 8 bases matching TRBD1. Germline V gives CDR1 ENHRY, CDR2 SYGVKD. This CDR3 region has 12 residues. The CDR3 sequence: CAKRTGNGTIYF. The DNA read from the CDR3 is TGTGCCAAACGGACAGGGAATGGTACC.

Remarks on this clone: The sequenced fragment ends 3 residues before the CDR3 boundary, so the rest is inferred from the germline J gene. The chain carries TRBV19 and TRBJ1-2; tentatively, D is TRBD1 (6 bases). This CDR3 has 16 residues. V shed 3 bases and J shed 7 bases, with 21 bases lying between them. The germline V gene has CDR1 LNHDA and CDR2 SQIVND (reference sequence). The CDR3 protein is CASSIGPRGGLGGYTF. CDR3 DNA, as far as it was read: TGTGCCAGTAGTATCGGCCCCAGGGGAGGGCTAGGTGGC.

Of note for this clone: The read terminates 3 residues before the CDR3 end, so the remaining end is supplied by the germline J gene. V gene TRBV7-9 combines with J gene TRBJ1-3; tentatively, D is TRBD1 (5 bases). V was cut by 5 bases and J by 6 bases, with 17 bases left in between. Germline CDR1 is SEHNR and CDR2 is FQNEAQ (reference sequence). This CDR3 comprises 15 residues. The CDR3 is CASSPPRGAANTIYF. Partial CDR3 DNA: TGTGCCAGCAGCCCGCCCCGTGGGGCGGCAAACACC. Full variable domain (remainder filled in from reference TRBV7-9 and TRBJ1-3): DTGVSQNPRHKITKRGQNVTFRCDPISEHNRLYWYRQTLGQGPEFLTYFQNEAQLEKSRLLSDRFSAERPKGSFSTLEIQRTEQGDSAMYLCASSPPRGAANTIYFGEGSWLTVV.

A remark on this clone: The read ends 3 residues shy of where the CDR3 ends; the end is completed using the germline J gene. This chain links TRBV5-1 with TRBJ2-3; TRBD2 matches 11 bases. The ends lost 4 bases at V and 1 base at J; junction bases unmatched: 5. Germline lookup yields CDR1 SGHRS and CDR2 YFSETQ. CDR3 size: 16 residues. The CDR3 sequence: CASSDGTSGGTDTQYF. Incomplete CDR3 DNA: TGCGCCAGCAGCGATGGGACTAGCGGAGGCACAGATACG.

Comments on this clone: The sequence runs out 3 residues before the end of the CDR3; the remainder is reconstructed from the germline J gene. The rearrangement uses TRBV2 and TRBJ2-2, with 10 bases lining up with TRBD1. Trimming at V came to 6 bases and at J to 5 bases, leaving 15 bases not matched to a gene. This CDR3 has 18 residues. CDR1 and CDR2 (germline): SNHLY, FYNNEI. CDR3 DNA (partial): TGTGCCAGCAGACTTCAGGGGGGGGACAGGGGATCAACCGGGGAG. It encodes CASRLQGGDRGSTGE. Given in full, the CDR3 is CASRLQGGDRGSTGELFF.

Concerning this clone: The read is 3 residues too short to cover the CDR3 end, so that end is filled in from the germline J gene. The J gene is TRBJ2-1, the V gene TRBV5-1, with D maybe TRBD1 (9 bases). Per the germline V gene, CDR1 is SGHRS and CDR2 is YFSETQ. The CDR3 covers 15 residues. V was trimmed by 4 bases and J by 6 bases, leaving 17 bases between them. The CDR3 DNA, read in part, is TGCGCCAGCAGCCCGGGGGGGACAGGGTTCAATGAG. It translates to CASSPGGTGFNE. The full CDR3 sequence reads CASSPGGTGFNEQFF.

Note on this clone: The read comes to an end 3 residues before the CDR3 does, leaving the germline J gene to fill in the end. V is TRBV6-2 or TRBV6-3 and J is TRBJ1-3; weak D call: TRBD1 (6 bases). V lost 6 bases and J 0 bases, leaving 15 bases between the germline ends. The CDR3 extends over 16 amino acids. The germline V gene has CDR1 MNHEY and CDR2 SVGEGT. The CDR3: CASSLLQGSSGNTIYF. The CDR3 DNA, read in part, is TGTGCCAGCAGCTTATTACAGGGAAGCTCTGGAAACACC.

About this clone itself: The sequence runs out 3 residues before the end of the CDR3; the remainder is reconstructed from the germline J gene. The chain employs TRBV20-1 and TRBJ1-2; TRBD1 aligns across 9 bases. The CDR3 is 14 amino acids. Germline V gives CDR1 DFQATT, CDR2 SNEGSKA (reference sequence). CDR3 in amino acids: CSATGGAGREGYTF. The DNA read from the CDR3 is TGCAGTGCCACAGGGGGCGCGGGGAGGGAGGGC.

A word on this clone: The read falls 3 residues short of the CDR3 end, and the missing part is taken from the germline J gene. The rearrangement links TRBV20-1 to TRBJ2-5, with a possible D match to TRBD1 (6 bases). V was clipped by 3 bases and J by 5 bases, with 19 bases between them. Germline V gives CDR1 DFQATT, CDR2 SNEGSKA (reference sequence). The CDR3 extends over 15 amino acids. The CDR3 loop reads CSASADRPQRETQYF. Incomplete CDR3 DNA: TGCAGTGCTAGTGCAGACAGGCCTCAACGGGAGACC.

A word on this clone: The read ends 3 residues early relative to the CDR3; the germline J gene fills the gap. The gene calls are TRBV30 and TRBJ2-5, with a possible D match to TRBD1 (5 bases). Trimming took 0 bases from V and 4 from J, leaving 9 bases between them. This CDR3 contains 13 residues. CDR1 is GTSNPN and CDR2 is SVGIG in the germline V gene (reference sequence). This CDR3 is CAWSVQERETQYF. CDR3 DNA (partial): TGTGCCTGGAGTGTACAGGAAAGAGAGACC.

As for this clone: Read sequence stops 3 residues before the CDR3 end, and the germline J gene provides the missing end. The rearrangement links TRBV10-1 to TRBJ2-1; 8 bases match TRBD1. The ends lost 5 bases at V and 6 bases at J; junction bases unmatched: 9. This CDR3 contains 15 residues. Germline V gene data show CDR1 as WNHNN and CDR2 as SYGVQD (reference sequence). Partial CDR3 DNA: TGCGCCAGCAGTTCGGACAGGGAGACTAGCAATGAG. Residues: CASSSDRETSNE. The CDR3 in its entirety is CASSSDRETSNEQFF.

Comments on this clone: The CDR3 extends 3 residues past the end of the read, so its final part is completed from the germline J gene. V gene TRBV6-2 or TRBV6-3 combines with J gene TRBJ1-1; TRBD1 aligns across 8 bases. The germline CDR1 and CDR2 sequences are MNHEY and SVGEGT. V lost 9 bases to trimming and J lost 6 bases; unmatched junction nucleotides: 6. The CDR3 has 12 residues. The CDR3 DNA, read in part, is TGTGCCAGTCAACAGGGGGTGGCTGAA. It specifies CASQQGVAE. The entire CDR3 sequence reads CASQQGVAEAFF.

Note on this clone: The read terminates 3 residues ahead of where the CDR3 ends, so the germline J gene completes it. V gene TRBV11-1 combines with J gene TRBJ2-7; the D gene is possibly TRBD1 (6 bases). Germline values: CDR1 SGHAT, CDR2 FQDESV (reference sequence). The CDR3 is 13 amino acids. V was trimmed by 9 bases and J by 0 bases, leaving 12 bases between them. The CDR3 is CASHMDSSYEQYF. The sequenced part of the CDR3 DNA is TGTGCCAGTCATATGGACAGCTCCTACGAG.